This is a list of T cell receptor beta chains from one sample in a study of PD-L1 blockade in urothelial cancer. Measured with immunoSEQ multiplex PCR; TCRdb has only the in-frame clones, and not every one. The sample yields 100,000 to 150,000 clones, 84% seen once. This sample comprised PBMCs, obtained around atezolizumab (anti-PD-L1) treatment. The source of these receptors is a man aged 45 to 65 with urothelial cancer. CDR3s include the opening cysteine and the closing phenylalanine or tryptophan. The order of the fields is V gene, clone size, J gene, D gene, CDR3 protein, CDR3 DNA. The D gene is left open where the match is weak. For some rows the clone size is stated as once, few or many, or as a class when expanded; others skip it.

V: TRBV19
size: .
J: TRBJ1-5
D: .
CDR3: CASSIDPLRQTVRPQHF
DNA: TGTGCCAGTAGTATAGATCCTCTGAGGCAGACCGTAAGGCCCCAGCATTTT

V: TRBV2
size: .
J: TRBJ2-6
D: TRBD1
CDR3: CASRDRGTGANVLTF
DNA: TGTGCCAGCAGAGACAGGGGAACCGGGGCCAACGTCCTGACTTTC

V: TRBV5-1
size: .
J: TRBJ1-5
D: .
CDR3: CASSPRGGGSQPQHF
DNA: TGCGCCAGCAGCCCCCGGGGGGGAGGGAGTCAGCCCCAGCATTTT

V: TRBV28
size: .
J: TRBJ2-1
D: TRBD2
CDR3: CASSRTSSYNEQFF
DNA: TGTGCCAGCAGTAGGACTAGCTCCTACAATGAGCAGTTCTTC

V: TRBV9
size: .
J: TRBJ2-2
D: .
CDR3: CASSVSTGASWHGELFF
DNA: TGTGCCAGCAGCGTAAGCACTGGGGCAAGTTGGCACGGGGAGCTGTTTTTT

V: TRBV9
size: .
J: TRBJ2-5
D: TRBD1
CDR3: CASSVSLGGRGMLYGETQYF
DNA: TGTGCCAGCAGCGTATCTTTAGGGGGCAGGGGGATGTTGTACGGAGAGACCCAGTACTTC

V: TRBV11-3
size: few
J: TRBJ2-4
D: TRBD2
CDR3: CASSLGGSSGSQAKNIQYF
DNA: TGTGCCAGCAGCTTAGGAGGTAGTAGCGGGAGTCAAGCCAAAAACATTCAGTACTTC

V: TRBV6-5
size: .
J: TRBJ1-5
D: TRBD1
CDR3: CASSGTGGNNQPQHF
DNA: TGTGCCAGCAGTGGGACAGGGGGTAACAATCAGCCCCAGCATTTT

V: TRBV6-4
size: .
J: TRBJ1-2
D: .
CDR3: CASMYRGFGYGYTF
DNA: TGTGCCAGCATGTATCGAGGTTTTGGCTATGGCTACACCTTC

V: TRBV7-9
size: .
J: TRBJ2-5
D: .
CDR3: CASSFPGSGETQYF
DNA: TGTGCCAGCAGCTTCCCCGGGAGCGGAGAGACCCAGTACTTC

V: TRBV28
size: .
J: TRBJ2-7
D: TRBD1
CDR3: CASSWDRGPNEQYF
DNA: TGTGCCAGCAGTTGGGACAGGGGGCCGAACGAGCAGTACTTC

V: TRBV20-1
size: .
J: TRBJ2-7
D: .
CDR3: CSATYEQYF
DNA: TGCAGTGCCACCTACGAGCAGTACTTC

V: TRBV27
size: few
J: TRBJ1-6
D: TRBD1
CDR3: CASTQGGGSPLHF
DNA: TGTGCCAGTACACAGGGGGGAGGTTCACCCCTCCACTTT

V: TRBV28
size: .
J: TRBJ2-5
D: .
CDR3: CASSFVTYQETQYF
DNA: TGTGCCAGCAGTTTTGTTACATACCAAGAGACCCAGTACTTC

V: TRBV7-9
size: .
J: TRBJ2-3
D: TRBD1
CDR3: CASSLAFRDRGTDTQYF
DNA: TGTGCCAGCAGCTTGGCCTTTCGGGACAGAGGCACAGATACGCAGTATTTT

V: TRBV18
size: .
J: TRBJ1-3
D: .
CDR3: CASSPPGGSSSGNTIYF
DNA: TGTGCCAGCTCACCACCGGGGGGATCGAGCTCTGGAAACACCATATATTTT

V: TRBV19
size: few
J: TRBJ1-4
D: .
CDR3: CASSGGRKVNEKLFF
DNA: TGTGCCAGTAGTGGAGGACGGAAAGTCAATGAAAAACTGTTTTTT

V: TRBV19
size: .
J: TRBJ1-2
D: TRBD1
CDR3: CASSSMDRGLTNYGYTF
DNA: TGTGCCAGTAGTTCTATGGACAGGGGGCTAACTAACTATGGCTACACCTTC

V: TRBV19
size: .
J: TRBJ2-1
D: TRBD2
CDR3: CASRSTSGSSYNEQFF
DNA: TGTGCCAGTAGATCCACTAGCGGGAGCTCCTACAATGAGCAGTTCTTC

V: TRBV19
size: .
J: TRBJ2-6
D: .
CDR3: CASSRGAGANVLTF
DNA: TGTGCCAGTAGTAGGGGCGCTGGGGCCAACGTCCTGACTTTC

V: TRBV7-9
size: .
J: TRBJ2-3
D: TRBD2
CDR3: CASSPGLALSTDTQYF
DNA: TGTGCCAGCAGCCCCGGACTAGCGCTTAGCACAGATACGCAGTATTTT

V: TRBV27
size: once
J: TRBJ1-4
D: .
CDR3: CASSFGRNEKLFF
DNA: TGTGCCAGCAGTTTTGGCCGCAATGAAAAACTGTTTTTT

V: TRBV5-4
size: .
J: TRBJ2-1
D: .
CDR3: CASSSGGAGNNEQFF
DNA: TGTGCCAGCAGCTCCGGAGGGGCGGGCAACAATGAGCAGTTCTTC